The 23 T cell receptor beta chains below were found in one sample sequenced in a study of T cell repertoires in cytomegalovirus infection. These receptors have no identified antigens. Via MiXCR, TCRdb re-called the reads, giving one row per CDR3 protein. The sample lists about a million distinct CDR3 sequences, less than 35% occurring once. The source material was cultured CD8+ T cells from PBMCs, sampled from culture after CMV antigen stimulation. These receptor sequences come from a human donor in good health (CMV status not recorded). Some clones in this sample may be carry-over from other donors' samples.

To note about this clonotype: At one end, the junction sequence differs from germline, possibly due to a read error. The chain is built from TRBV6-4 and TRBJ1-5, with 7 bases identical to TRBD1. The germline gives CDR1 MRHNA, CDR2 SNTAGT. CDR3 size: 21 residues. The CDR3 nucleotides are TGTGCCAGCACTGACGGTCTCCCGGACAGGCGTTTTCCTAATAGCAATCAGCCCCAGCATTTT. It codes for CASTDGLPDRRFPNSNQPQHF.

The rearrangement uses TRBV7-2 and TRBJ2-5; 16 bases fit TRBD2. With 5 bases clipped from V and 5 bases from J, the junction kept 8 bases outside the gene matches. Germline CDR1 is SGHTA and CDR2 is FQGNSA. The CDR3 consists of 17 residues. Written as DNA, the CDR3 is TGTGCCAGCAGCCCGGGACTAGCGGGGGGGCCGGGTGAGACCCAGTACTTC. It codes for CASSPGLAGGPGETQYF.

V gene TRBV7-6 combines with J gene TRBJ2-2; 7 nucleotides align to TRBD1. Germline V gene sequence: CDR1 SGHVS, CDR2 FNYEAQ. V trimming: 6 bases; J trimming: 3 bases; junction bases outside the gene matches: 7. The CDR3 has 15 residues. The CDR3 region has the DNA TGTGCCAGCAGTATTAACAGGGGCTACACCGGGGAGCTGTTTTTT. It codes for CASSINRGYTGELFF.

This clonotype came up many times. The chain is built from TRBV7-2 and TRBJ1-1, with D uncertain. Trimming shortened V by 3 bases and J by 1 base, and 9 bases separated the two germline ends. This CDR3 comprises 14 residues. The germline V gene has CDR1 SGHTA and CDR2 FQGNSA. The CDR3 nucleotides are TGTGCCAGCAGCTTGGCAGATGGGAACACTGAAGCTTTCTTT. Residues: CASSLADGNTEAFF. Based on the CDR3 plus reference TRBV7-2 and TRBJ1-1, the full variable domain is GAGVSQSPSNKVTEKGKDVELRCDPISGHTALYWYRQSLGQGLEFLIYFQGNSAPDKSGLPSDRFSAERTGGSVSTLTIQRTQQEDSAVYLCASSLADGNTEAFFGQGTRLTVV.

This clonotype was seen a handful of times. V is TRBV27 and J is TRBJ1-4; 7 bases match TRBD1. V lost 6 bases, J lost 6 bases, and 7 bases stayed unmatched. This CDR3 is 14 amino acids long. Germline CDR1 MNHEY, CDR2 SMNVEV (reference sequence). The CDR3 loop reads CASSGAGTDEKLFF. The CDR3 DNA reads TGTGCCAGCAGCGGGGCAGGGACAGATGAAAAACTGTTTTTT.

The chain has TRBV5-1 and TRBJ1-1; D perhaps matches TRBD1 (6 bases). Trimming removed 0 bases from V and 5 bases from J, with 17 bases in between. This CDR3 region has 16 residues. Germline-derived CDR1 and CDR2 are SGHRS and YFSETQ. CDR3 in DNA: TGCGCCAGCAGCTTGGTAGGGGACGGGGGGCGAACTGAAGCTTTCTTT. Protein sequence: CASSLVGDGGRTEAFF.

The V gene is TRBV11-2, the J gene TRBJ2-7, with D unclear. V was clipped by 4 bases and J by 7 bases, with 17 bases between them. This CDR3 is built from 14 residues. In germline, CDR1 is SGHAT, CDR2 FQNNGV. CDR3 nucleotide sequence: TGTGCCAGCAGCTCTTGGGCTACCTCGGCAGAGCAGTACGTC. It translates to CASSSWATSAEQYV.

The chain recombines TRBV24-1 with TRBJ2-2, with no clear D. CDR1 and CDR2 (germline): KGHDR, SFDVKD. The CDR3 loop spans 13 amino acids. V lost 10 bases and J lost 5, with 13 bases in between. The CDR3 DNA sequence: TGTGCCACGCGGCAGAGCCTGACCGGGGAGCTGTTTTTT. Protein product: CATRQSLTGELFF.

This clonotype came up a few times. The J gene is TRBJ2-7, the V gene TRBV13; 9 bases fit TRBD1. With 5 bases clipped from V and 6 bases from J, the junction kept 8 bases outside the gene matches. The germline V gene has CDR1 PRHDT and CDR2 FYEKMQ (reference sequence). The CDR3 loop spans 14 amino acids. The CDR3 loop reads CASSPDRGLVEQYF. The CDR3 DNA reads as TGTGCCAGCAGCCCGGACAGGGGTCTCGTCGAGCAGTACTTC.

This clonotype has just a few counts. The chain employs TRBV27 and TRBJ2-2, with TRBD2 as a possible D gene (6 bases). Trimming cost V 5 bases and J 8 bases, with 15 bases left between them. The V gene's germline CDR1 is MNHEY and CDR2 SMNVEV (reference sequence). The CDR3 runs to 14 residues. CDR3: CASSVGLPHGELFF. For the CDR3, the DNA is TGTGCCAGCAGTGTGGGACTCCCTCATGGGGAGCTGTTTTTT.

The rearrangement uses TRBV3-1 and TRBJ1-4; no firm D call. Looked up from germline, CDR1 is LGHDT and CDR2 is YNNKEL (reference sequence). CDR3 length: 12 amino acids. V dropped 4 bases and J dropped 5 bases, with 5 bases sitting between them. The CDR3: CASSRGNEKLFF. The CDR3 nucleotides are TGTGCCAGCAGCCGAGGAAATGAAAAACTGTTTTTT.

This clonotype has just a few counts. This chain joins TRBV28 and TRBJ2-5; 9 positions agree with TRBD1. Germline V gene lookup returns CDR1 MDHEN and CDR2 SYDVKM. The trim removed 1 base at V and 0 bases at J, leaving 3 bases unmatched. The CDR3 runs to 16 residues. The CDR3 region is CASSLYGTGNQETQYF. The CDR3 coding sequence is TGTGCCAGCAGTTTATATGGGACAGGGAACCAAGAGACCCAGTACTTC. Together with reference TRBV28 and TRBJ2-5, the CDR3 gives the full variable domain: DVKVTQSSRYLVKRTGEKVFLECVQDMDHENMFWYRQDPGLGLRLIYFSYDVKMKEKGDIPEGYSVSREKKERFSLILESASTNQTSMYLCASSLYGTGNQETQYFGPGTRLLVL.

This clonotype showed up many times. The gene calls are TRBV6-6 and TRBJ1-2; TRBD1 matches 7 bases. This CDR3 spans 13 amino acids. Unmatched junction bases numbered 8, after V lost 5 bases and J lost 8 bases. CDR1 is MNHNY and CDR2 is SVGAGI in the germline V gene (reference sequence). The CDR3 sequence is CASSLRDSHGYTF. In DNA, the CDR3 is TGTGCCAGCAGTCTCCGGGACAGTCACGGCTACACCTTC.

This clonotype was picked up a small number of times. The rearrangement uses TRBV19 and TRBJ2-7; D remains unclear. CDR3 size: 15 residues. The germline V gene encodes CDR1 LNHDA and CDR2 SQIVND (reference sequence). Trimming stripped 1 base from V and 4 bases from J, with 14 bases between. The CDR3 DNA reads as TGTGCCAGTAGTATAGGGAGCCTCGGAGAGTACGAGCAGTACTTC. This gives the protein CASSIGSLGEYEQYF.

This clonotype has just a few counts. V usage is TRBV27 and J usage is TRBJ2-3; TRBD1 might be the D (6 bases). Trimming removed 3 bases at V and 3 bases at J, with 13 bases between. The CDR3 consists of 15 residues. CDR1 MNHEY and CDR2 SMNVEV come from the germline V gene (reference sequence). In DNA form, the CDR3 reads TGTGCCAGCAGTTTCCTTAACAGGGAGACAGATACGCAGTATTTT. Translation: CASSFLNRETDTQYF.

The CDR3 sequence: CASTQGGQPSTDTQYF. Here the CDR3 DNA reads TGTGCCAGCACCCAAGGGGGGCAACCCAGCACAGATACGCAGTATTTT. The V and J genes are TRBV7-9 and TRBJ2-3; D might be TRBD1 or TRBD2, each matching 6 bases. Per germline, CDR1 SEHNR and CDR2 FQNEAQ (reference sequence). The CDR3 sequence is 16 residues long. The V gene lost 7 bases and the J gene lost 0 bases, with 17 bases spanning the gap.

V is TRBV18 and J is TRBJ1-2; 12 bases agree with TRBD1. The germline V gene encodes CDR1 KGHSH and CDR2 LQKENI. V lost 3 bases, J lost 4 bases, and 21 bases stayed unmatched. The CDR3 covers 21 residues. The CDR3, as DNA: TGTGCCAGCTCACCCGGGGAAATACAAGCGGGACAGGGGGCGCGCGGCTATGGCTACACCTTC. It is translated as CASSPGEIQAGQGARGYGYTF.

This clonotype has more than one count but fewer than ten. This sequence joins TRBV10-3 and TRBJ1-3, with TRBD1 as a possible D gene (6 bases). Germline V CDR1 and CDR2: ENHRY, SYGVKD. V was pared by 4 bases and J by 0 bases, with 16 bases between. There are 17 residues in the CDR3. The CDR3 DNA sequence: TGTGCCATCAGTGGGGGGCAAGACACTTTCTCTGGAAACACCATATATTTT. Its translation is CAISGGQDTFSGNTIYF.

This chain joins TRBV6-5 and TRBJ1-3, with 8 bases identical to TRBD1. Germline CDR1 is MNHEY and CDR2 is SVGAGI. With V trimmed by 6 bases and J by 4 bases, 8 bases remained unmatched. The CDR3 extends over 15 amino acids. CDR3 in amino acids: CASRQSDRAGNTIYF. The DNA of the CDR3 is TGTGCCAGCAGACAGTCGGACAGGGCCGGAAACACCATATATTTT.

This clonotype showed up just a few times. The rearrangement links TRBV4-1 to TRBJ2-2; TRBD2 matches at 8 bases. The CDR3 totals 18 residues. V lost 0 bases and J lost 1; bases outside the gene matches: 7. The germline CDR1 and CDR2 sequences are MGHRA and YSYEKL. In DNA form, the CDR3 reads TGCGCCAGCAGCCAAGAGCCAGCGGGGGCCGTGAACACCGGGGAGCTGTTTTTT. Its protein is CASSQEPAGAVNTGELFF.

This rearrangement joins TRBV6-5 to TRBJ1-2; D is undetermined. The V and J ends lost 1 base and 10 bases respectively, with 13 bases between them. This CDR3 contains 13 residues. CDR1 is MNHEY and CDR2 is SVGAGI in the germline V gene. CDR3 DNA sequence: TGTGCCAGCAGTTACTTGCTGAGAGATGACTACACCTTC. Encoded protein: CASSYLLRDDYTF.

The genes are TRBV10-3 and TRBJ2-3; tentatively, D is TRBD2 (6 bases). This CDR3 spans 16 amino acids. Germline lookup yields CDR1 ENHRY and CDR2 SYGVKD. V was pared by 4 bases and J by 8 bases, with 22 bases between. CDR3 amino acids: CAISGSLGLAIRTQYF. CDR3 coding DNA: TGTGCCATCAGTGGGTCCTTAGGTCTAGCGATACGTACGCAGTATTTT.

The J gene is TRBJ1-5, the V gene TRBV5-7; 7 nucleotides match TRBD1. TRBV5-7 is reported as an ORF; its role is uncertain. This CDR3 is 14 amino acids long. Unmatched junction bases numbered 3, after V lost 0 bases and J lost 6 bases. CDR3 sequence reads: CASSLGRGGQPQHF. The CDR3, as DNA: TGTGCCAGCAGCTTGGGCAGGGGGGGTCAGCCCCAGCATTTT.